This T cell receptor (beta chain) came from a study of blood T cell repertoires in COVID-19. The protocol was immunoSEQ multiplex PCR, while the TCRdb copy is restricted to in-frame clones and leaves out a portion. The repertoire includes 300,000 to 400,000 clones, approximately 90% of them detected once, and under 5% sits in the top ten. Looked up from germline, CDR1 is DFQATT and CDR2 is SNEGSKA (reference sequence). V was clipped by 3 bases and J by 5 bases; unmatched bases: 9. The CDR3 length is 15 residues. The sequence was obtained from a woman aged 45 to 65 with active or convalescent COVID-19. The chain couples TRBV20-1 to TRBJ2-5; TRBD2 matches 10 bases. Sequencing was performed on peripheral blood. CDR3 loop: CSASRSGGPGETQYF. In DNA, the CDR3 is TGCAGTGCTAGTCGTAGCGGGGGGCCCGGGGAGACCCAGTACTTC.